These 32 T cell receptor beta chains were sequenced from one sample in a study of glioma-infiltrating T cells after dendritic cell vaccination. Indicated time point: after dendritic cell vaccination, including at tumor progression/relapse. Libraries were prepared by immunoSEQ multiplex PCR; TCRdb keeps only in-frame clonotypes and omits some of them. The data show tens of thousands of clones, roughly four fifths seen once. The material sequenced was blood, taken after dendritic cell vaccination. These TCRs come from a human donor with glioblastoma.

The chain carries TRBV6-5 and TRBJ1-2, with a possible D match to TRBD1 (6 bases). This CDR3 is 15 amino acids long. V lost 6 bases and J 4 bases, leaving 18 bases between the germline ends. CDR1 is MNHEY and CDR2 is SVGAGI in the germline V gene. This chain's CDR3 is CASSTSGRGGYGYTF. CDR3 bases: TGTGCCAGCAGCACCTCCGGAAGAGGGGGCTATGGCTACACCTTC.

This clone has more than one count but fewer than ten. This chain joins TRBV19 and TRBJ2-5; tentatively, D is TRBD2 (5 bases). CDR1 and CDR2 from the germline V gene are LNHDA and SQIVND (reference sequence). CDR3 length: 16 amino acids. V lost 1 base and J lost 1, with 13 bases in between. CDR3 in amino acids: CASSIAERQRQETQYF. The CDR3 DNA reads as TGTGCCAGTAGTATAGCCGAGCGGCAACGCCAAGAGACCCAGTACTTC.

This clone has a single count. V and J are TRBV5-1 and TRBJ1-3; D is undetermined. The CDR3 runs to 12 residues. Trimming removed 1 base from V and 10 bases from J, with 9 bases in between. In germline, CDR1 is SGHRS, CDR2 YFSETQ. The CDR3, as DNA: TGCGCCAGCAGCTTGCCCACAGAAACCATATATTTT. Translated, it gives CASSLPTETIYF.

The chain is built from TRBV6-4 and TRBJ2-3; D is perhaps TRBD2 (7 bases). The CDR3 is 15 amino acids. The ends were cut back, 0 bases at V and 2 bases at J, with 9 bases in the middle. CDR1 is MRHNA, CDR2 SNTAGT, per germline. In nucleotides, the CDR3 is TGTGCCAGCAGTGACTCGGGGGGGGCCACAGATACGCAGTATTTT. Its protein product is CASSDSGGATDTQYF.

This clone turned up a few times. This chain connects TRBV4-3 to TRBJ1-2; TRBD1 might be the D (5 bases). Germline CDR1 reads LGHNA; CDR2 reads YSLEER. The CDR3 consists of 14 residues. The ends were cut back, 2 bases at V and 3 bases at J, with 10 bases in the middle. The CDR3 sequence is CASSQSRADYGYTF. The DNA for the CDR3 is TGCGCCAGCAGCCAATCCAGGGCAGACTATGGCTACACCTTC.

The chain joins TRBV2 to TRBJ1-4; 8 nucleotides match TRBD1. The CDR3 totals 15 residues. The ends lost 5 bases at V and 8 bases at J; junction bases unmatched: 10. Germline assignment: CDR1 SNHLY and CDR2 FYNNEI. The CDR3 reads CASSPIRQGQEKLFF. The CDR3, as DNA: TGTGCCAGCAGTCCAATCCGACAGGGGCAGGAAAAACTGTTTTTT.

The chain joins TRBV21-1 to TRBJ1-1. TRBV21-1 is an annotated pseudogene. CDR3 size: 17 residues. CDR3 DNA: TGTGCCAGCAGCAAAGCGCGGGGGAGGGGGGCGAACACTGAAGCTTTCTTT. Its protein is CASSKARGRGANTEAFF.

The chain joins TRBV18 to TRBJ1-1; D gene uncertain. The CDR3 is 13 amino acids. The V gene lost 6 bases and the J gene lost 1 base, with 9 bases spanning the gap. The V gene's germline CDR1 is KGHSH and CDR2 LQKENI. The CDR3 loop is CASSPEGNTEAFF. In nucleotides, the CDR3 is TGTGCCAGCTCTCCAGAGGGGAACACTGAAGCTTTCTTT.

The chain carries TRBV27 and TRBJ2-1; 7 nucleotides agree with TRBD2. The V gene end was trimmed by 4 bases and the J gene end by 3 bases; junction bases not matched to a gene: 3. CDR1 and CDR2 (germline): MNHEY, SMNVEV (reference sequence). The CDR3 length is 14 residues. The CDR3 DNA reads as TGTGCCAGCAGTTGGAGCGGGGTCTACAATGAGCAGTTCTTC. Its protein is CASSWSGVYNEQFF.

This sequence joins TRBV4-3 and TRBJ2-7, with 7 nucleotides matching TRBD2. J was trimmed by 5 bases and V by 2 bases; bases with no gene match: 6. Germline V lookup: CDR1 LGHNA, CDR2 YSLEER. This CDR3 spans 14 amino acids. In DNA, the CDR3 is TGCGCCAGCAGCCAAACGGGCGGGGGTCACGAGCAGTACTTC. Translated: CASSQTGGGHEQYF.

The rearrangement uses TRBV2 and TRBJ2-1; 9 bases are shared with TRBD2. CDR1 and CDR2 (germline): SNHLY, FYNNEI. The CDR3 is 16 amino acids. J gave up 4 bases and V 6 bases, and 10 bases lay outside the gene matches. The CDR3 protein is CASSESAGGLYNEQFF. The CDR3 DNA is TGTGCCAGCAGCGAGTCGGCGGGGGGGCTATACAATGAGCAGTTCTTC.

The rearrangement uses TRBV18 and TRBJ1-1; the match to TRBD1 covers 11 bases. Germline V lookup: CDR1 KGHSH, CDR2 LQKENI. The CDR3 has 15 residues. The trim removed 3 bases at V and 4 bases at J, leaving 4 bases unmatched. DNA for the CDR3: TGTGCCAGCTCACCTCGGGACAGGGGGGGCACTGAAGCTTTCTTT. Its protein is CASSPRDRGGTEAFF.

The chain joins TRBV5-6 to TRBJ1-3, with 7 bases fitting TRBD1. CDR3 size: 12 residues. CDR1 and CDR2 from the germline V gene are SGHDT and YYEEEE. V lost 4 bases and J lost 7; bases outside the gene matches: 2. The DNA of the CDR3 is TGTGCCAGCAGCCTAGGGGGCAACACCATATATTTT. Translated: CASSLGGNTIYF.

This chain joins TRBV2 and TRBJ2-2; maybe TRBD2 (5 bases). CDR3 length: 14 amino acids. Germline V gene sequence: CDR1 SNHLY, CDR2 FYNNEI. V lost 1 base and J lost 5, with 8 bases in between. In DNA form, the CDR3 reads TGTGCCAGCAGTGAAGGCAGGACTACCGGGGAGCTGTTTTTT. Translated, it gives CASSEGRTTGELFF.

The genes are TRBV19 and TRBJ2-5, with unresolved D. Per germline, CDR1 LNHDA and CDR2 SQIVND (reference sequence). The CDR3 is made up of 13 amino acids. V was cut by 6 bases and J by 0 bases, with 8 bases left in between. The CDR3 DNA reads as TGTGCCAGTAGCACTCGGGACCAAGAGACCCAGTACTTC. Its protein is CASSTRDQETQYF.

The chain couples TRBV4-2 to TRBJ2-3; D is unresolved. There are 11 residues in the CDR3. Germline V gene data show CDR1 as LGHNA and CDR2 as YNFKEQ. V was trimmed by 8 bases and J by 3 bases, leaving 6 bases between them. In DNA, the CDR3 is TGTGCCAGCGGGCAAACAGATACGCAGTATTTT. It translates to CASGQTDTQYF.

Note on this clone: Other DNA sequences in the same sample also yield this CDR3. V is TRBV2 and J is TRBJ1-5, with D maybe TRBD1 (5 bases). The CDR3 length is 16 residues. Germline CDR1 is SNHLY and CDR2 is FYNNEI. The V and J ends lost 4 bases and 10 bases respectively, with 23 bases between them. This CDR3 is CASSGQFTISPKPQHF. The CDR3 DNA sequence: TGTGCCAGCAGTGGACAGTTCACTATCAGCCCCAAACCCCAGCATTTT.

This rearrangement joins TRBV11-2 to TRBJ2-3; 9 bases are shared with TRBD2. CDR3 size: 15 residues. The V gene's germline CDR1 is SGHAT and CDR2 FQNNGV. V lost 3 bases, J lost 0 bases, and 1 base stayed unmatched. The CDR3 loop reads CASSFTSGSTDTQYF. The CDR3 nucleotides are TGTGCCAGCAGCTTCACTAGCGGGAGCACAGATACGCAGTATTTT.

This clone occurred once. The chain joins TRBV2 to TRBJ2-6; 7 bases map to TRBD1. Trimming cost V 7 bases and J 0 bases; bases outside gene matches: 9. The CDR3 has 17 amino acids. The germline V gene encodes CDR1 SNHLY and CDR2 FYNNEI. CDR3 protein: CASNNHPGGSGANVLTF. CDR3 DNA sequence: TGTGCCAGCAATAACCACCCAGGGGGCTCTGGGGCCAACGTCCTGACTTTC.

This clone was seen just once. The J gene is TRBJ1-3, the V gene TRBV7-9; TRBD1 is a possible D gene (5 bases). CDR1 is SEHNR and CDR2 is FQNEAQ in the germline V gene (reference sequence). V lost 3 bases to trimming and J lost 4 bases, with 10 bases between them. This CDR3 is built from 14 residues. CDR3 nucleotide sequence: TGTGCCAGCAGCTTCGACAGTCTAGGAAACACCATATATTTT. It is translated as CASSFDSLGNTIYF.

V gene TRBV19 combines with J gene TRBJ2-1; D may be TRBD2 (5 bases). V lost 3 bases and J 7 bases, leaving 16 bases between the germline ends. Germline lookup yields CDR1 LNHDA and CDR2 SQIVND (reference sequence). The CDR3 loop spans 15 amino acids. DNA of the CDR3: TGTGCCAGTAGTATCTCATCTAGCTATCCGAATGAGCAGTTCTTC. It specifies CASSISSSYPNEQFF. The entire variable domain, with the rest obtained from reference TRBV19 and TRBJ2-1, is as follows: DGGITQSPKYLFRKEGQNVTLSCEQNLNHDAMYWYRQDPGQGLRLIYYSQIVNDFQKGDIAEGYSVSREKKESFPLTVTSAQKNPTAFYLCASSISSSYPNEQFFGPGTRLTVL.

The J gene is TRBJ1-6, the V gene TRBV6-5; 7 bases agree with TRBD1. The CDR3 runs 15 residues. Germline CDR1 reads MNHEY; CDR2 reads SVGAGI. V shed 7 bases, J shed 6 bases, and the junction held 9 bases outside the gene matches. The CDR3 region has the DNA TGTGCCAGCAATGCAGGGGGATTGGGTAATTCACCCCTCCACTTT. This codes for CASNAGGLGNSPLHF.

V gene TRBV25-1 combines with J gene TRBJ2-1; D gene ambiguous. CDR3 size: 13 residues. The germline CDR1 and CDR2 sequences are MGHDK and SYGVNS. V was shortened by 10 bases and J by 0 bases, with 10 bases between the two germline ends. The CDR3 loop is CATTRGSYNEQFF. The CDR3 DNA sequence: TGTGCCACCACACGCGGCTCCTACAATGAGCAGTTCTTC.

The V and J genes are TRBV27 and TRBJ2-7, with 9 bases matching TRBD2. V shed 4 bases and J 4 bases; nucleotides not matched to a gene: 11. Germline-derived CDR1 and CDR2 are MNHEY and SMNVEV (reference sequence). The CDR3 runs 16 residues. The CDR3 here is CASSSSSGESVYEQYF. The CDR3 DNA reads TGTGCCAGCAGTTCCTCTAGCGGGGAGTCCGTGTACGAGCAGTACTTC.

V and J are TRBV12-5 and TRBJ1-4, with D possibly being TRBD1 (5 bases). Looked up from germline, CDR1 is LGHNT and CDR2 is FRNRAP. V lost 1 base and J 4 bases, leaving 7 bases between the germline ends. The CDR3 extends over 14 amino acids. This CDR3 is CASGLEGFNEKLFF. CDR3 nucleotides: TGTGCTAGTGGTTTGGAGGGGTTTAATGAAAAACTGTTTTTT.

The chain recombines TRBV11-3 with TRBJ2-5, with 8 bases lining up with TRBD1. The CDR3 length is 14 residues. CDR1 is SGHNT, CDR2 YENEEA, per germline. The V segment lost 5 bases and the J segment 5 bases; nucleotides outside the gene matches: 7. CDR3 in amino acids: CASSAGQGGETQYF. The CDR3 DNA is TGTGCCAGCAGCGCCGGACAGGGTGGCGAGACCCAGTACTTC.

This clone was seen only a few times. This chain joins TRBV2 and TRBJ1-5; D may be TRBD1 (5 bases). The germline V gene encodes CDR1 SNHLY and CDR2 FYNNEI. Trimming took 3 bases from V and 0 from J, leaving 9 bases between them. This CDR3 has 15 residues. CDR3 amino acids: CASSDGGTSNQPQHF. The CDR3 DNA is TGTGCCAGCAGTGACGGGGGGACTAGCAATCAGCCCCAGCATTTT.

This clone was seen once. DNA of the CDR3: TGTGCCAGTAGTGACCTAAAAAGCCGGGGGTCTGGCTACACCTTC. It translates to CASSDLKSRGSGYTF. This chain links TRBV19 with TRBJ1-2; maybe TRBD1 (5 bases). Germline CDR1 LNHDA, CDR2 SQIVND (reference sequence). CDR3 length: 15 residues. V dropped 5 bases and J dropped 7 bases, with 20 bases sitting between them.

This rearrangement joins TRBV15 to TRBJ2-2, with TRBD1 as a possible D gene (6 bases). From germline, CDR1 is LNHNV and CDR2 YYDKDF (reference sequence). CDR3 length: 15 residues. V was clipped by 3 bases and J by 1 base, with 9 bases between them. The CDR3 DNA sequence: TGTGCCACCAGCAGTCCACAGGGGAACACCGGGGAGCTGTTTTTT. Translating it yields CATSSPQGNTGELFF.

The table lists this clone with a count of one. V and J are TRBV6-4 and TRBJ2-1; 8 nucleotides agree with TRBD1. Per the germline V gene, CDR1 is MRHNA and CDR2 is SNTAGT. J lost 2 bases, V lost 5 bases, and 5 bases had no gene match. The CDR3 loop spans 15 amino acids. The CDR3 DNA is TGTGCCAGCAGTAAGGACAGGGACACCTACAATGAGCAGTTCTTC. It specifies CASSKDRDTYNEQFF.

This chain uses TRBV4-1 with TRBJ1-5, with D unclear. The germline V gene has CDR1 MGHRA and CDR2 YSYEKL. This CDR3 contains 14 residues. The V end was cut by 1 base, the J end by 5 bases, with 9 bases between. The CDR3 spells CASSQVFSDQPQHF. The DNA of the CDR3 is TGCGCCAGCAGCCAAGTTTTTAGTGATCAGCCCCAGCATTTT.

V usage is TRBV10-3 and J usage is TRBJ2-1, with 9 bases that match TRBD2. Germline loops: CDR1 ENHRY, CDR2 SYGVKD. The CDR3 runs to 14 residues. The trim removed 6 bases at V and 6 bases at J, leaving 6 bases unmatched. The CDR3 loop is CAISGSGGVNEQFF. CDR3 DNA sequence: TGTGCCATCAGCGGTAGCGGGGGAGTCAATGAGCAGTTCTTC.